A selection of T cell receptor beta chains follows, all from one sample in a study of blood T cell repertoires in COVID-19. Some clones are missing from TCRdb's copy, which holds only in-frame ones; the method was immunoSEQ multiplex PCR. In the table there are 350,000 or so clones, more than 70% of which are singletons. The sequencing sample was made of peripheral blood. These receptors came from a woman aged 55-69 years with COVID-19, enrolled during active disease. The CDR3 runs from the conserved cysteine through the conserved F or W. A D gene is named only where the DNA matches it firmly. Expanded clones are given a class, and other clones once, few, many or no size at all.

clone_size d_call j_call v_call cdr3_nt cdr3_aa
NA TRBD1 TRBJ2-7 TRBV6-2/TRBV6-3 TGTGCCAGCAGTTACAGCCGACAGGGAAGCTACGAGCAGTACTTC CASSYSRQGSYEQYF
NA TRBD1 TRBJ1-1 TRBV2 TGTGCCAGCAGGGCGGGACAGACAAACACTGAAGCTTTCTTT CASRAGQTNTEAFF
once TRBD1 TRBJ2-1 TRBV9 TGTGCCAGCAGCTCACTCCTAGGGACAGGGGGACGGGAGCAGTTCTTC CASSSLLGTGGREQFF
NA NA TRBJ1-2 TRBV18 TGTGCCAGCTCACCGGACAGCAACTATGGCTACACCTTC CASSPDSNYGYTF
NA NA TRBJ1-4 TRBV29-1 TGCAGCGTTGGGCAGAATGAAAAACTGTTTTTT CSVGQNEKLFF
NA TRBD1 TRBJ1-4 TRBV4-2 TGTGCCAGCAGCCATGAACAGGGGGCGGCTAATGAAAAACTGTTTTTT CASSHEQGAANEKLFF
NA NA TRBJ1-2 TRBV5-6 TGTGCCAGCAGCTTGTCAGGGGTGTATGGCTACACCTTC CASSLSGVYGYTF
NA TRBD2 TRBJ2-1 TRBV19 TGTGCCAGTAGTGGCCTAGCGGGGGGCTACAATGAGCAGTTCTTC CASSGLAGGYNEQFF
NA TRBD2 TRBJ2-7 TRBV2 TGTGCCAGCAGGCGGGGGGCTCCCTACGAGCAGTACTTC CASRRGAPYEQYF
NA TRBD1 TRBJ1-3 TRBV9 TGTGCCAGCAGTATCCAGGGGGCTCCTGGAAACACCATATATTTT CASSIQGAPGNTIYF
few NA TRBJ1-1 TRBV5-8 TGTGCCAGCAGCTCTACCAAAGTTTGGAACACTGAAGCTTTCTTT CASSSTKVWNTEAFF
once NA TRBJ1-2 TRBV30 TGTGCCTGGAGGGCCCTGGGGGGGCAGTACTATGGCTACACCTTC CAWRALGGQYYGYTF
NA TRBD1 TRBJ1-4 TRBV19 TGTGCCAGTAGTAGGCGGAGACAGGGAGTAATGACTAATGAAAAACTGTTTTTT CASSRRRQGVMTNEKLFF
NA TRBD1 TRBJ1-2 TRBV18 TGTGCCAGCTCACCAGGACAGGGGGCGCCAATTTATGGTGGCTACACCTTC CASSPGQGAPIYGGYTF
once NA TRBJ1-6 TRBV30 TGTGCCTGGAGTGTCGCAGGGAACTCCTATAATTCACCCCTCCACTTT CAWSVAGNSYNSPLHF
once NA TRBJ2-7 TRBV7-8 TGTGCCAGCAGCCTCATCCAGGTCGTAGGGGGTGGGGAGCAGTACTTC CASSLIQVVGGGEQYF
NA NA TRBJ1-1 TRBV7-9 TGTGCCAGCAGCTTAGGTTCCGTCCCTGAAGCTTTCTTT CASSLGSVPEAFF
NA TRBD1 TRBJ1-2 TRBV6-6 TGTGCCAGCAGTACAGGGGAACAAGGTGGCTACACCTTC CASSTGEQGGYTF
NA NA TRBJ2-1 TRBV3-1/TRBV3-2 TGTGCCAGCAGCCGAGGGGGGGCCTTCAATGAGCAGTTCTTC CASSRGGAFNEQFF
NA NA TRBJ1-1 TRBV5-1 TGCGCCAGCAGCTTGGTAGAGGTGAACACTGAAGCTTTCTTT CASSLVEVNTEAFF
NA TRBD1 TRBJ1-2 TRBV19 TGTGCCAGTAGTATCGAGGACAGGGGGCGAGGCTACACCTTC CASSIEDRGRGYTF
NA NA TRBJ2-1 TRBV5-1 TGCGCCAGCAGCTTGGTTGCGGTTGAGCAGTTCTTC CASSLVAVEQFF
few NA TRBJ1-3 TRBV19 TGTGCCAGTAGTGGGGGGATTGATGGAAACACCATATATTTT CASSGGIDGNTIYF
NA NA TRBJ1-1 TRBV18 TGTGCCAGCCTGGGGACTCCGGTGCGGGGCACTGAAGCTTTCTTT CASLGTPVRGTEAFF
NA NA TRBJ1-1 TRBV3-1/TRBV3-2 TGTGCCAGCAGCCAAGTGGTCCCAGTCACTGAAGCTTTCTTT CASSQVVPVTEAFF
once TRBD1 TRBJ2-2 TRBV19 TGTGCCAGTAGTATGGGGACAGGGGTTGGGGAGCTGTTTTTT CASSMGTGVGELFF
NA NA TRBJ1-2 TRBV5-1 TGCGCCAGCAGCAGCCTCCCCGGCTCACAGGTGGTGAGCTACACCTTC CASSSLPGSQVVSYTF
NA TRBD1 TRBJ1-6 TRBV27 TGTGCCACTGCGGGACAGGGGGTTTCACCCCTCCACTTT CATAGQGVSPLHF
NA TRBD2 TRBJ2-2 TRBV4-1 TGCGCCAGCAGCCAAACCCCGACTAGCGGCACCGGGGAGCTGTTTTTT CASSQTPTSGTGELFF
NA TRBD1 TRBJ1-2 TRBV2 TGTGCCAGCAGTGGATGGGACAGAAAAAAGGGCTATGGCTACACCTTC CASSGWDRKKGYGYTF
once NA TRBJ1-1 TRBV29-1 TGCAGCGTTGAAGAAAGGGGCGCGAACACTGAAGCTTTCTTT CSVEERGANTEAFF
NA TRBD1 TRBJ2-5 TRBV6-6 TGTGCCAGCAGTTACCAGACAGGGGCCCAAGAGACCCAGTACTTC CASSYQTGAQETQYF
NA TRBD1 TRBJ1-5 TRBV6-6 TGTGCCAGCAGCCTCGGGACAGGTTCAAGCAATCAGCCCCAGCATTTT CASSLGTGSSNQPQHF
NA NA TRBJ2-2 TRBV21-1 TGTGCCAGCAGCAAAAACAGGGCTTCGAACACCGGGGAGCTGTTTTTT CASSKNRASNTGELFF
NA TRBD2 TRBJ2-1 TRBV27 TGTGCCAGCAGTCCTCAACTAGCGGGGGGGCTCAATGAGCAGTTCTTC CASSPQLAGGLNEQFF
NA TRBD1 TRBJ1-2 TRBV10-3 TGTGCCATCAGTCTGGACAGGGGTTATGGCTACACCTTC CAISLDRGYGYTF
NA TRBD1 TRBJ1-2 TRBV2 TGTGCCAGCAGTGGACAGGGAGGCGCGAGGGGCTACACCTTC CASSGQGGARGYTF
NA NA TRBJ1-2 TRBV18 TGTGCCAGCTCACTTTTGTCAGACTATGGCTACACCTTC CASSLLSDYGYTF
NA TRBD1 TRBJ1-5 TRBV19 TGTGCCAGTAGACCCAGTGGGACAGTAGGGAATCAGCCCCAGCATTTT CASRPSGTVGNQPQHF
NA NA TRBJ2-1 TRBV4-1 TGCGCCAGCAGCCCCCGGTTAGTTGGGGCGAGTCATGAGCAGTTCTTC CASSPRLVGASHEQFF
once TRBD1 TRBJ1-4 TRBV28 TGTGCCAGCAGTTTAGAGGGGACAGGGGGCGGAAAACTGTTTTTT CASSLEGTGGGKLFF
NA TRBD2 TRBJ2-3 TRBV5-1 TGCGCCAGCAGCCTACCCGCGGGGGGGGGTACAGATACGCAGTATTTT CASSLPAGGGTDTQYF
few NA TRBJ1-2 TRBV6-1 TGTGCCAGCAGTGGGGGTGAAGTGGCAGGGGAGCATGGCTACACCTTC CASSGGEVAGEHGYTF
NA NA TRBJ1-5 TRBV30 TGTGCCTGGAGTGCCACCAGGGGCAATCAGCCCCAGCATTTT CAWSATRGNQPQHF
NA NA TRBJ1-6 TRBV27 TGTGCCAGCAGCTGGGGCAGGGAAAGGTCACCCCTCCACTTT CASSWGRERSPLHF
few NA TRBJ2-1 TRBV18 TGTGCCAGCTCACGCGGATACAATGAGCAGTTCTTC CASSRGYNEQFF
NA NA TRBJ1-2 TRBV12-3/TRBV12-4 TGTGCCAGCAGTTTAGAGAGCCGCGGCGGCTACACCTTC CASSLESRGGYTF
NA NA TRBJ1-5 TRBV28 TGTGCCAGCAGCGCCTTACGGGAACCGGAGCAGCCCCAGCATTTT CASSALREPEQPQHF
NA TRBD1 TRBJ1-1 TRBV3-1/TRBV3-2 TGTGCCAGCAGCTTGACAGGGGACACCACTGAAGCTTTCTTT CASSLTGDTTEAFF
NA NA TRBJ2-3 TRBV2 TGTGCCAGCAGTGAAGTCGGGACAGATACGCAGTATTTT CASSEVGTDTQYF
NA TRBD1 TRBJ2-7 TRBV6-6 TGTGCCAGCAGTCCTGGGACAGGGGGCAAGAGGACCTACGAGCAGTACTTC CASSPGTGGKRTYEQYF